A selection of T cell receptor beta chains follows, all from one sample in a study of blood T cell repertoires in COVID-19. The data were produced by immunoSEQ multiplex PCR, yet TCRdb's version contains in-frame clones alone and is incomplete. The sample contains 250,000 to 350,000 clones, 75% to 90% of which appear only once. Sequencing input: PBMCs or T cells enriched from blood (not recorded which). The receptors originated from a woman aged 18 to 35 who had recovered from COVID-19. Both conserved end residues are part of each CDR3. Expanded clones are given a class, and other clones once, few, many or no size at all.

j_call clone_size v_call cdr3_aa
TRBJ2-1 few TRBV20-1 CSARDKGEQFF
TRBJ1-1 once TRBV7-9 CASIKKLGQKNTEAFF
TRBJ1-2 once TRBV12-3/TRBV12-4 CASSFRQDYGYTF
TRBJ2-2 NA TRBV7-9 CASPNRVNTGELFF
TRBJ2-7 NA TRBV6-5 CASTADRASYEQYF
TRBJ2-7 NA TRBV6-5 CASSYSTGQAYEQYF
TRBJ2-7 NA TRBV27 CASRLTPPGLAGDSYEQYF
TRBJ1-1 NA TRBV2 CASRADRAGRAFF
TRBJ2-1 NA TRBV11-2 CASSLEQPVGNEQFF
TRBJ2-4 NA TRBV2 CASSEEQRIQYF
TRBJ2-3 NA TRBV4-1 CASSLLAGPTDTQYF
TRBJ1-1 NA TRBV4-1 CASSQVGRTGRAFF
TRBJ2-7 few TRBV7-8 CASRKGQAGHEQYF
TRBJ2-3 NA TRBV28 CASGGTTDTQYF
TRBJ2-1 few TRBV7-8 CASSFSGVGIFNEQFF
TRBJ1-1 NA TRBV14 CASSRTGGAGGTEAFF
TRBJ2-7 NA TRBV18 CASSGQGTYEQYF
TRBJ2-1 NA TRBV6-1 CASSDLAGDNYNEQFF
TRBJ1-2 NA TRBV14 CASSQGLRNYGYTF
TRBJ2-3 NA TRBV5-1 CASSLGGLTSTDTQYF
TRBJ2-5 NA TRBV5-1 CASSPTSGGAPETQYF
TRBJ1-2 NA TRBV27 CASSLRGPNYGYTF
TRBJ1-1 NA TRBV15 CATSRKQGPSEAFF
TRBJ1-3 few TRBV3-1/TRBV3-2 CASSPVPQGAAIYF
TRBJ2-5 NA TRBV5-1 CASSYLSSQETQYF
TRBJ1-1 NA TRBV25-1 CASLGQSSEAFF
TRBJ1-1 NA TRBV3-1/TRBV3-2 CASSRGGYTEAFF
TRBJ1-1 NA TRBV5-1 CASSLKGQGSGAFF
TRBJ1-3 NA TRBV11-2 CASSLGLPGNTIYF
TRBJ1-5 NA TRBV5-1 CASSLDGQGKQPQHF
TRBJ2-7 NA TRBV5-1 CASSPGTGGYEQYF
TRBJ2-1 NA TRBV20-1 CSASAPLERGRGEQFF
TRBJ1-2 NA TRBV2 CASGAATYGYTF
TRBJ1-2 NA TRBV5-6 CASNHKRFEDGYTF
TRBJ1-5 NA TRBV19 CASTGQGNQPQHF
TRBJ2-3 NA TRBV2 CASIRRAGTDTQYF
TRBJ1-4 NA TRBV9 CASSGKTGPEEKLFF
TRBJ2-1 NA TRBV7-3 CASSLGISGARNEQFF
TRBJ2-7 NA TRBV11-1 CASGQGSSYEQYF
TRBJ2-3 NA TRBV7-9 CASSAGSTGGPDTQYF
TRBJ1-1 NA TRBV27 CASSFNRGATEAFF
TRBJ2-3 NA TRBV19 CASSMRDTQYF
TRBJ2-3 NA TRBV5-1 CASSLDRDTQYF
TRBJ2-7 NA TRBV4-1 CASSLETYEYEQYF
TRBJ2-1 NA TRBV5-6 CASSPTSSYNEQFF
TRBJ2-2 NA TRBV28 CASSEDRVTGELFF
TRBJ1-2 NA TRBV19 CASLRDTNYGYTF
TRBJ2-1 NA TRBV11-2 CASSLVILEQFF
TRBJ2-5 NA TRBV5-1 CASSLQGPQETQYF
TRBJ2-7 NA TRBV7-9 CASKRTGSYEQYF